Sequencing of this T cell receptor beta chain was carried out in a study of T cell responses to AZD1222 COVID-19 vaccine. About the study: The study pooled second doses at about 4 or about 12 weeks.

Only in-frame clones appear in the TCRdb table, and some are missing; sequencing was by immunoSEQ multiplex PCR. The sample shows some 150,000 clones, 80% to 95% of them seen only once. Regarding the study as a whole: Spike-specific TCR repertoires showed rising breadth and depth after two AZD1222 doses. Females made up more of the donors, who were largely white British, and clonal diversity may have come out too low. Unmutated regions of variants are reportedly targeted by nearly half of spike-specific TCRs.

The CDR3 runs to 15 residues. Trimming pared 2 bases from V and 0 bases from J, leaving 8 bases between. Germline V gene data show CDR1 as SEHNR and CDR2 as FQNEAQ (reference sequence). Note on this clone: Its target is not known.

The clonotype was recovered from an adult in good health. The sample consisted of peripheral blood, taken on day 0 of AZD1222 vaccination. V is TRBV7-9 and J is TRBJ1-3; D not certain. CDR3 loop: CASSLRGPSGNTIYF. Here the CDR3 DNA reads TGTGCCAGCAGCTTAAGAGGACCCTCTGGAAACACCATATATTTT.